Below, 3 T cell receptor delta chains from the same sample are listed, as sequenced in a study of gamma-delta chains in newborns, infants, children. With CATT, TCRdb re-called clones from the reads. The table records 14,000 to 15,000 delta-chain clones, about 7% of them present only once. Sequenced: blood. Receptors originate from a child who was a newborn, infant or young child, either healthy, febrile or measles-vaccinated (not recorded which).

The rearrangement joins TRDV2 to TRDJ3; D not resolved. V dropped 3 bases and J dropped 0 bases, with 11 bases sitting between them. The CDR3 has 17 amino acids. The germline V gene has CDR1 GEAIGNYY and CDR2 EKD. The CDR3 DNA reads TGTGCCTGTGACGGGGCCGCGAGCTCCTGGGACACCCGACAGATGTTTTTC. Residues: CACDGAASSWDTRQMFF.

This clone rates as medium-sized. The same CDR3 arises from other DNA sequences in this sample as well. The V call is TRDV2, the J call TRDJ1; TRDD3 matches 11 bases. V lost 3 bases and J lost 5; bases outside the gene matches: 1. The germline CDR1 and CDR2 sequences are GEAIGNYY and EKD. The CDR3 is made up of 13 amino acids. CDR3 in amino acids: CACDYWGIDKLIF. The CDR3 DNA follows: TGTGCCTGTGACTACTGGGGGATAGATAAACTCATCTTT.

A few counts support this clone. The V gene is TRDV2, the J gene TRDJ3, with D possibly TRDD3 on 6 matching bases. Germline V gives CDR1 GEAIGNYY, CDR2 EKD. V lost 0 bases, J lost 0 bases, and 14 bases lay in between. The CDR3 runs 19 residues. Here the CDR3 reads CACDTVGIRGSWDTRQMFF. In DNA, the CDR3 is TGTGCCTGTGACACCGTGGGGATCCGCGGCTCCTGGGACACCCGACAGATGTTTTTC.